This TCR beta chain was observed in a study of radiotherapy plus CTLA-4 blockade in lung cancer. Study details: Objective responses were recorded in 15% to 20% of patients, with disease control recorded in 25% to 40%.

The length of the CDR3 is 16 residues. Germline loops: CDR1 SGHVS, CDR2 FNYEAQ. The V segment lost 5 bases and the J segment 4 bases; nucleotides outside the gene matches: 9. Sequencing was performed with immunoSEQ multiplex PCR; in TCRdb, only in-frame clones are kept and a portion is missing. The data show around 99,000 clones, 80% to 90% seen once. The sequence came from a human donor with non-small cell lung cancer that progressed on radiotherapy plus ipilimumab. This sample comprised peripheral blood, obtained from a patient treated with radiotherapy plus ipilimumab. This chain joins TRBV7-6 and TRBJ2-3, with 10 bases lining up with TRBD2. The CDR3 is CASSGASGSPPDTQYF. CDR3 DNA sequence: TGTGCCAGCAGCGGAGCTAGCGGGAGTCCCCCAGATACGCAGTATTTT.